This TCR beta chain was profiled in a study of blood T cell repertoires in COVID-19. Background on the study: The United States, Italy and Spain were the sources of the acute and convalescent COVID-19 samples. Nucleic acid was either cDNA or gDNA, and it came from T cells, B-cell-depleted T cells, or PBMCs.

V shed 5 bases, J shed 0 bases, and the junction held 6 bases outside the gene matches. The CDR3 has 15 residues. The germline gives CDR1 MNHEY, CDR2 SMNVEV (reference sequence). The authors' processing: Nucleated cell counts were estimated from reference gene primer amplification. Profiled with immunoSEQ multiplex PCR; TCRdb holds only in-frame clones, not every one. Clone size and the V and J calls come from that table; the DNA yielded D and trimming. This sample has 200,000 to 250,000 clones; around 90% occur once, and the top ten carry 2% to 3%. V and J are TRBV27 and TRBJ2-7, with 8 bases identical to TRBD1. This receptor was obtained from a man aged 25-40 years with COVID-19, enrolled during active disease. What was sequenced was peripheral blood. The CDR3 region has the DNA TGTGCCAGCAGTACCTCTACAGGGGGCTCCTACGAGCAGTACTTC. It encodes CASSTSTGGSYEQYF.